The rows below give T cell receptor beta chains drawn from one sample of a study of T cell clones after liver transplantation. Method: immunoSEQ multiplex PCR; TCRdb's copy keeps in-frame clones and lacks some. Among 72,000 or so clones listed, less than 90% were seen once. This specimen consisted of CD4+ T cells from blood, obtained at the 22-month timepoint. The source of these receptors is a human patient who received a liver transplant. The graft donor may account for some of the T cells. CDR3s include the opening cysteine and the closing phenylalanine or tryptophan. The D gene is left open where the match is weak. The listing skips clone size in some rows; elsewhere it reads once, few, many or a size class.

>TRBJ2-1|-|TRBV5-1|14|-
TGCGCCAGCAGTCAGGGACTGTCCTACAATGAGCAGTTCTTC
CASSQGLSYNEQFF
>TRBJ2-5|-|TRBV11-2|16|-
TGTGCCAGCAGCAAACTTCAGGGGGGGATAGGGGAGACCCAGTACTTC
CASSKLQGGIGETQYF
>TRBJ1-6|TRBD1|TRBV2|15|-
TGTGCCAGCTTCACCCGAGGACAGGGGTATTCACCCCTCCACTTT
CASFTRGQGYSPLHF
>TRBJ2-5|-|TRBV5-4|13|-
TGTGCCAGCAGCTTGGAACAGGGCGAGACCCAGTACTTC
CASSLEQGETQYF
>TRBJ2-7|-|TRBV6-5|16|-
TGTGCCAGCAGTTCTTTCAAAAGCGCGTATTCCTACGAGCAGTACTTC
CASSSFKSAYSYEQYF
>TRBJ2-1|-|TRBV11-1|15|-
TGTGCCAGCAGCCCGGACGGGGATTCCTACAATGAGCAGTTCTTC
CASSPDGDSYNEQFF
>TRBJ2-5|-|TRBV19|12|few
TGTGCCAGTCGAGACAGACAAGAGACCCAGTACTTC
CASRDRQETQYF
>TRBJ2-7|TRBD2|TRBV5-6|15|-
TGTGCCAGCAGACGGGGACTAGCGGGAGTCTGGGAGCAGTACTTC
CASRRGLAGVWEQYF
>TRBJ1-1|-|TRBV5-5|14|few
TGTGCCAGCAGCCCCACAGTCCTGAACACTGAAGCTTTCTTT
CASSPTVLNTEAFF
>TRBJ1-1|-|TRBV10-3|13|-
TGTGCCATCAGTGGCCAGCGGAACACTGAAGCTTTCTTT
CAISGQRNTEAFF
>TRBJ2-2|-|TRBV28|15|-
TGTGCCAGCAGTTGGTCTCTCCCGGGGACCGGGGAGCTGTTTTTT
CASSWSLPGTGELFF
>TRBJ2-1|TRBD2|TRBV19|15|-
TGTGCCACCACGGTGGGAGGGCCGACCTACAATGAGCAGTTCTTC
CATTVGGPTYNEQFF
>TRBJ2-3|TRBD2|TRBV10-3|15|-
TGTGCCATCAGGAAGGCGGGAGATAGCACAGATACGCAGTATTTT
CAIRKAGDSTDTQYF
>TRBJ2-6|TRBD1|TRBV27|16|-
TGTGCCAGCAGTCCGCGGACAGGTGGAGGGGCCAACGTCCTGACTTTC
CASSPRTGGGANVLTF
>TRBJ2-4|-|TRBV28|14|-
TGTGCCAGCAGGGAGGGGATAGCCAAAAACATTCAGTACTTC
CASREGIAKNIQYF
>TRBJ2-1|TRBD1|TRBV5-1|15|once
TGCGCCAGCAGCTTGGGGGACAGGGGGAACAATGAGCAGTTCTTC
CASSLGDRGNNEQFF